This TCR beta chain stems from a study of CD8+CD57+ T cells in acquired aplastic anemia (dated by TCRdb to 2016 to 2019). As for the study more broadly: Extracted DNA from sorted CD4+ and CD8+ cells averaged around 3.3 ug, ranging from roughly 0.19 to 27.4 ug. Mean read counts for healthy donor samples were 10 million to 10.8 million for CD4+ cells and 11.0 million for CD8+ cells.

As encoded in the germline V gene (reference sequence), CDR1 is SEHNR while CDR2 is FQNEAQ. Trimming removed 6 bases from V and 7 bases from J, leaving 18 bases between the germline ends. Reading from cysteine to phenylalanine, the CDR3 counts 15 amino acids. Here the CDR3 DNA is all that survives: 45 bases in frame from base 1. The study deep-sequenced TCR repertoires of sorted CD4+ and CD8+ blood T cells from severe aplastic anemia patients and healthy subjects. Ficoll-Paque density gradient centrifugation was used to isolate peripheral blood mononuclear cells. Before DNA extraction, CD4+ and CD8+ T cells were sorted by FACS or by magnetic beads. Genomic DNA was used as template for profiling of TCR beta VDJ combinations and CDR3 sequences. An Illumina HiSeq 2000 was used for TCR repertoire sequencing. The published analysis was carried out like this. TRBV/TRBJ rearrangement plots, CDR3 size and DJ length profiles, and Simpson's diversity index were used to evaluate the repertoires. The immunodominant clone was defined as the most abundant DNA sequence in deep sequencing data. CDR3 amino acid sequences were checked for sharing between subjects and were compared against published repertoires and the VDJdb database. TCRdb's own reprocessing of the public reads used fastp at Q25 and MiXCR and kept productive beta chains. A single entry per CDR3 protein holds the most common genes and DNA from its merged rows. Here the V and J calls rest on TCRdb's processing, not on the authors' analysis. For this sample the table gives some 170,000 distinct CDR3 sequences, of which just under 45% were detected only once. Approximately 1.1% of the sample is taken by the ten largest.

Broader findings and caveats from the paper: About 29 CD8+ CDR3 sequences were found to be shared between patients and controls, but these sequences appeared to be highly expressed in patients and within the immunodominant clones of the patients. Between patients and healthy controls, no significant difference in CD8+ Simpson's diversity was found (P=0.060).

This clonotype was recorded a few times. The specificity of this receptor is unknown. Within one base of it there is no much larger clone, and no base qualities were kept. Material: sorted CD4+, CD8+, or CD8+CD57+ T cells (not recorded which) from PBMCs. This receptor was taken from a human donor in good health. The V and J genes are TRBV7-9 and TRBJ1-4; a tentative D match to TRBD1 spans 5 bases. The CDR3 loop reads CASRARDHKGEKLFF. The DNA sequence is TGTGCCAGCAGGGCCCGGGACCACAAAGGTGAAAAACTGTTTTTT.